The TCR beta chain described here comes from a study of cytomegalovirus exposure and HLA in healthy donors (TCRdb year 2017). In the study overall: An earlier analysis of roughly 500 of the donors reported roughly 300 Gb of sequence data and some 120 million unique TCR beta sequences from 150 million to 200 million T cells. The number of typed donors differed by locus: 629-630 for A, B, C, DRB1 and DQB1; 500 to 550 for DQA1; approximately 610 for DPA1; and roughly 470 for DPB1. All discovery cohort repertoires had been generated using a single sequencing platform. Of the roughly 400 genotyped donors, 65% to 90% were placed in the genetic ancestry cluster associated with self-reported Caucasian donors. Using immunosequencing, the study profiled T cell repertoires from some 670 subjects and related those repertoires to cytomegalovirus serostatus. To study patterns of TCR occurrence, a later analysis re-analyzed previously published TCR beta repertoires from around 660 donors and added high-resolution HLA genotyping. Four to six DR-DQ haplotypes were handled as single units for association and clustering, since linkage in the cohort was strong. Among some 410 genotyped donors of the cohort, an average of roughly 230,000 unique TCR beta nucleotide sequences was sequenced per donor, of which approximately 19% were non-productive. To decide whether each TCR beta V gene segment behaved as functional or pseudogenic, an earlier analysis of fewer than 750 of the donors relied on high-throughput TCR beta sequencing. Rather than using new phenotypic data, the later analysis identified candidate immune exposures from TCR beta sequences and from how often those sequences occurred across donors. To predict cytomegalovirus infection status, the study combined high-throughput TCR immunosequencing, statistical association of individual TCRs with disease status, and machine learning. The aim of the study was to test whether cataloging public T cell receptors could identify signatures of past pathogen exposure. HLA typing included class I and class II loci at four-digit resolution. In addition to the first cohort of 666 subjects, a separate validation cohort of 100 to 150 different subjects was used. Alongside the repertoire data, information on donor age, sex, ethnicity and CMV serostatus was compiled. An early release covering approximately 600 HLA-typed donors comprised about 300 gigabases of sequencing data and around 80 million unique TCR sequences. Genome-wide SNP genotypes for about 60% of the roughly 700 donors were used in a later genetic analysis, which treated that subset as a discovery cohort.

The CDR3 starts with the cysteine, ends with the phenylalanine, and has 11 residues. Only the CDR3 DNA is retained, 33 bases long and in frame from the first base. As encoded in the germline V gene (reference sequence), CDR1 is SEHNR while CDR2 is FQNEAQ. V and J are truncated by 3 bases and 5 bases respectively, leaving an intervening sequence of 4 bases. A note on this clone: Its antigen has not been determined. Base qualities are not provided; no much larger clone lies one nucleotide away.

The cohort comprised some 700 healthy bone marrow donors. Cohort members were all nominally healthy when sampled, although unrecorded immune exposures were likely present. The donor tested CMV seropositive, placing the donor among the approximately 290 seropositive members of the cohort. A peripheral blood sample was provided by each donor, and peripheral blood mononuclear cells were used for TCR beta sequencing. Genomic DNA was extracted from the blood cell samples with the Qiagen DNeasy Blood Extraction Kit. Points the paper makes about the study in general: A further reported finding was that TCR beta sequences accurately predicted the HLA-A and HLA-B alleles for most subjects in the first cohort. The classifier was reported to diagnose cytomegalovirus status with high specificity and sensitivity in both the original and validation cohorts. In a later analysis, HLA-associated TCR beta chains showed more clonal expansion and lower generation probabilities than non-associated chains that were equally common. Because some donors lacked HLA typing at each locus, the association tests relied only on the typed subset. Linkage disequilibrium might explain the correlated functional status among segregating V segments, but an unknown experimental factor could not be ruled out. A group of highly shared sequence variants was considered likely to be a technical artifact of the sequencing pipeline. A later genetic analysis associated a missense DCLRE1C variant with V-gene and J-gene trimming of TCR beta chains, and an independent cohort replicated the association. In a later analysis, several top co-occurrence clusters were reported to appear linked to parvovirus B19, influenza, CMV and Epstein-Barr virus. Across donors, most TCR sequences were observed very rarely, whereas some public TCRs were present in many individuals. According to a later analysis, most CMV-associated TCR beta chains appeared to be HLA-restricted, and the HLA associations seemed to be driven largely by CMV exposure. Only TCR beta chains were sequenced in this cohort, and the absence of alpha or paired-chain data limited detectable features. In a later analysis, TCR association rates were found to vary across HLA loci, with the most associated TCRs seen for DRB1 alleles and the fewest for HLA-C alleles. In vitro tests confirmed that a few of the cytomegalovirus-associated TCR beta chains recognize cytomegalovirus antigens. An earlier analysis of 450 to 750 of the donors showed that most TCR beta V segments appeared in productive rearrangements either about 87% or about 30% of the time, which broadly matched IMGT annotations. In a later analysis, 16,951 TCR beta sequences were associated with specific HLA alleles at a false discovery rate of 0.05. According to a later genetic analysis, donors in an Asian-associated ancestry cluster had fewer N-insertions in productive TCRs than the approximately 710-donor mean. The authors suggested that the approach could potentially be generalized to other disease states and immunological phenotypes. The 87-base-pair reads could not distinguish some IMGT-functional V segments, including TRBV6-2 and TRBV6-3, so those segments were excluded. The only immune exposure information available for the cohort was CMV serostatus. Assigning TCR associations to individual alleles was difficult when HLA alleles, especially DR and DQ, strongly co-occurred. Because counts were too low, roughly 16 rarely observed V segments, including chromosome 9 orphons, were excluded from the earlier analysis of around 590 of the donors. The presence/absence analyses assumed that sequencing depth was roughly uniform across donors, and that assumption may not be true. The study gave a list of over 150 TCR beta chains associated with cytomegalovirus.

The library came from the immunoSEQ multiplex PCR assay. For the multiplex PCR, a mixture combining 60 forward primers for TCR Vbeta segments and 13 reverse primers for TCR Jbeta segments was used. The CDR3 region of rearranged TCR beta genes was amplified from genomic DNA by a multiplex PCR assay. The amplified TCR beta libraries were sequenced on the Illumina HiSeq System as 87-base-pair reads. Under the source paper's analysis protocol: A later analysis counted approximately 84 million unique TCR beta chains across the roughly 700 repertoires, and around 12 million of these chains were shared by at least two donors. A nearest-neighbor algorithm error-corrected the raw reads and collapsed the reads into unique sequences, merging closely related sequences to remove PCR and sequencing errors. V, D and J gene segments were assigned by aligning CDR3 sequences to IMGT reference sequences. For a sequence to be retained, at least a six-nucleotide match to both a V gene segment and a J gene segment was required. A rearrangement counted as productive if the CDR3 had no stop codons and remained in frame with V and J, and every other rearrangement counted as non-productive. CDR3 was defined according to IMGT convention as the region running from the second conserved V-encoded cysteine to the conserved J-encoded phenylalanine. In an earlier analysis of some 550 of the donors, sequences lacking an unambiguous match to a single V gene segment were excluded. An earlier analysis of approximately 590 of the donors called V segments functional above 56.7% productive rearrangements and segregating when the between-donor standard deviation exceeded 5%. A statistical classification framework was built to diagnose cytomegalovirus status from the catalog of TCR beta chain sequences. In a later analysis, TCR nucleotide sequences were compared against IMGT/GENE-DB human TR gene sequences so that V and J genes could be assigned. Using the TCRdist pipeline, a later analysis assigned CDR3 sequences along with most-parsimonious VDJ recombination scenarios. In a later analysis, every TCR beta chain was defined by the combination of its CDR3 amino acid sequence and its V-gene family, and reads without a unique V-gene family were dropped. A later analysis removed 500 to 650 highly shared, low-generation-probability nucleotide sequences to deal with suspected cross-contamination and a sequencing artifact. For each public chain, a later analysis derived a clonal expansion index from normalized ranks of inferred template counts within each repertoire. In a later analysis, generation probabilities were computed using a VDJ recombination model fitted to out-of-frame rearrangements, and the results were checked against IGoR. In a later analysis, hypergeometric tests were used to score TCR-TCR, TCR-HLA and TCR-CMV co-occurrence, with a repertoire-size bias correction applied to TCR pairs. False discovery rates were estimated in a later analysis by permuting HLA or CMV assignments 20 times. A later analysis grouped co-occurring TCRs with DBSCAN, adding TCRdist sequence similarity when clustering within HLA-allele-positive subsets. Co-occurrence clustering excluded repertoires with fewer than 30,000 or more than 120,000 public chains, plus five with anomalous nucleotide sharing. Entries here come from immuneACCESS through TCRdb and include only in-frame sequences with V and J called. Some clones fail to appear in such tables; in the studies checked, an unresolved V gene covers under half of the shortfall, and the cause of the remainder is unknown. The DNA was the basis for D and trimming; V, J and clone size are from that table. Here the sample has about 150,000 clones; about three quarters occur a single time. The ten biggest clones cover about 2% of the sample.

The specimen was PBMCs. The sequence came from a female donor in good health and CMV-seropositive. The chain links TRBV7-9 with TRBJ1-1, with the D gene call left open. The nucleotide sequence reads as follows: TGTGCCAGCAGCTTCGGGACTGAAGCTTTCTTT. Its protein is CASSFGTEAFF.